A selection of T cell receptor beta chains follows, all from one sample in a study of T cell changes during pregnancy in multiple sclerosis. The data were produced by immunoSEQ multiplex PCR, yet TCRdb's version contains in-frame clones alone and is incomplete. Of about 110,000 clones detected, about 93% appear once; the ten largest clones hold approximately 1.5%. The sequencing used peripheral blood, collected in the third trimester of pregnancy. The receptors originated from a female donor with multiple sclerosis, enrolled in a pregnancy study. The CDR3 runs from the conserved cysteine through the conserved F or W. Fields, in order: J gene, V gene, clone size, D gene, CDR3 protein, CDR3 DNA. A D gene is named only where the DNA matches it firmly. Size is omitted from some rows. Given values are once, few, many or a class for expanded clones.

J: TRBJ2-1
V: TRBV30
size: -
D: TRBD2
CDR3: CAWTSGTYNEQFF
DNA: TGTGCCTGGACTAGCGGGACCTACAATGAGCAGTTCTTC

J: TRBJ1-1
V: TRBV19
size: few
D: -
CDR3: CASSPRATVTEAFF
DNA: TGTGCCAGTAGTCCTCGGGCGACAGTAACTGAAGCTTTCTTT

J: TRBJ2-1
V: TRBV9
size: -
D: TRBD2
CDR3: CASSPWTSGSYNEQFF
DNA: TGTGCCAGCAGCCCCTGGACTAGCGGGTCCTACAATGAGCAGTTCTTC

J: TRBJ1-1
V: TRBV7-3
size: -
D: -
CDR3: CASSVDRNTEAFF
DNA: TGTGCCAGCAGCGTAGACAGGAACACTGAAGCTTTCTTT

J: TRBJ2-1
V: TRBV27
size: -
D: TRBD1
CDR3: CASTQTGTGLGEQFF
DNA: TGTGCCAGCACGCAAACCGGGACAGGGTTGGGTGAGCAGTTCTTC

J: TRBJ2-2
V: TRBV11-2
size: -
D: TRBD1
CDR3: CASSLDSLGTGFNTGELFF
DNA: TGTGCCAGCAGCTTAGACAGCCTCGGGACAGGGTTCAACACCGGGGAGCTGTTTTTT

J: TRBJ1-1
V: TRBV6-5
size: once
D: TRBD1
CDR3: CASSYLGWTGEEAFF
DNA: TGTGCCAGCAGTTACCTCGGATGGACAGGAGAAGAAGCTTTCTTT

J: TRBJ2-1
V: TRBV2
size: -
D: TRBD1
CDR3: CASSEMTGGVSYNEQFF
DNA: TGTGCCAGCAGTGAAATGACAGGGGGCGTCTCCTACAATGAGCAGTTCTTC

J: TRBJ1-5
V: TRBV19
size: -
D: -
CDR3: CASSIGVGERNQPQHF
DNA: TGTGCCAGTAGTATTGGAGTAGGGGAACGTAATCAGCCCCAGCATTTT

J: TRBJ2-7
V: TRBV7-9
size: -
D: -
CDR3: CASSLALSEQYF
DNA: TGTGCCAGCAGCTTAGCGCTGAGTGAGCAGTACTTC

J: TRBJ2-3
V: TRBV28
size: -
D: TRBD1
CDR3: CASSSPTGPDTQYF
DNA: TGTGCCAGCAGTTCACCGACAGGGCCAGATACGCAGTATTTT

J: TRBJ2-3
V: TRBV30
size: -
D: TRBD2
CDR3: CAWRMGGTDTQYF
DNA: TGTGCCTGGAGGATGGGGGGGACAGATACGCAGTATTTT

J: TRBJ2-7
V: TRBV2
size: -
D: TRBD1
CDR3: CASRDPGQTAYEQYF
DNA: TGTGCCAGCAGGGATCCGGGACAGACTGCCTACGAGCAGTACTTC

J: TRBJ1-6
V: TRBV27
size: -
D: -
CDR3: CASMSAAINSPLHF
DNA: TGTGCCAGCATGAGCGCGGCAATTAATTCACCCCTCCACTTT

J: TRBJ1-4
V: TRBV9
size: -
D: TRBD1
CDR3: CASSGGQGNEKLFF
DNA: TGTGCCAGCAGCGGGGGACAGGGGAATGAAAAACTGTTTTTT

J: TRBJ2-5
V: TRBV7-8
size: -
D: -
CDR3: CASSLEAGQETQYF
DNA: TGTGCCAGCAGCTTAGAAGCGGGCCAAGAGACCCAGTACTTC

J: TRBJ1-2
V: TRBV6-5
size: -
D: -
CDR3: CASSRRQIINYGYTF
DNA: TGTGCCAGCAGCCGTAGACAGATTATTAACTATGGCTACACCTTC

J: TRBJ2-1
V: TRBV7-3
size: -
D: -
CDR3: CASSLTDTSREQFF
DNA: TGTGCCAGCAGCTTAACAGACACTTCACGTGAGCAGTTCTTC

J: TRBJ2-2
V: TRBV27
size: -
D: -
CDR3: CASSLRASGGTGELFF
DNA: TGTGCCAGCAGTTTACGGGCCTCCGGGGGCACCGGGGAGCTGTTTTTT

J: TRBJ1-2
V: TRBV2
size: once
D: -
CDR3: CASSENRVDGYTF
DNA: TGTGCCAGCAGTGAAAACAGGGTGGATGGCTACACCTTC

J: TRBJ2-1
V: TRBV2
size: -
D: -
CDR3: CASSEFAGSYLSEQFF
DNA: TGTGCCAGCAGTGAATTCGCGGGGTCGTATTTATCTGAGCAGTTCTTC

J: TRBJ1-1
V: TRBV27
size: -
D: TRBD1
CDR3: CASSRQGKPNTEAFF
DNA: TGTGCCAGCAGCCGACAGGGTAAGCCGAACACTGAAGCTTTCTTT

J: TRBJ1-2
V: TRBV28
size: -
D: -
CDR3: CASTGGTNYGYTF
DNA: TGTGCCAGCACGGGGGGGACTAACTATGGCTACACCTTC

J: TRBJ2-2
V: TRBV5-1
size: -
D: TRBD2
CDR3: CASTGVAGSNTGELFF
DNA: TGCGCCAGCACGGGGGTAGCGGGGTCGAACACCGGGGAGCTGTTTTTT

J: TRBJ2-5
V: TRBV2
size: -
D: TRBD2
CDR3: CASRPPGLAGKETQYF
DNA: TGTGCCAGCAGGCCTCCGGGACTAGCGGGAAAAGAGACCCAGTACTTC

J: TRBJ2-5
V: TRBV30
size: -
D: -
CDR3: CAWSPDAEETQYF
DNA: TGTGCCTGGAGTCCAGATGCGGAGGAGACCCAGTACTTC

J: TRBJ1-3
V: TRBV9
size: -
D: -
CDR3: CASSVAGRASGNTIYF
DNA: TGTGCCAGCAGCGTAGCTGGCAGGGCGTCTGGAAACACCATATATTTT

J: TRBJ2-1
V: TRBV5-4
size: few
D: -
CDR3: CASSLRKEATNEQFF
DNA: TGTGCCAGCAGCTTGAGAAAAGAAGCGACTAATGAGCAGTTCTTC

J: TRBJ1-5
V: TRBV27
size: -
D: -
CDR3: CASSHRDSNQPQHF
DNA: TGTGCCAGCAGCCACAGGGATAGCAATCAGCCCCAGCATTTT

J: TRBJ2-3
V: TRBV5-5
size: -
D: -
CDR3: CASSQTSSTDTQYF
DNA: TGTGCCAGCAGCCAAACTAGTAGCACAGATACGCAGTATTTT

J: TRBJ2-7
V: TRBV29-1
size: -
D: TRBD1
CDR3: CSVGTGFSYEQYF
DNA: TGCAGCGTTGGGACAGGGTTTTCCTACGAGCAGTACTTC

J: TRBJ2-5
V: TRBV30
size: -
D: TRBD1
CDR3: CAWSDPPLRGPETQYF
DNA: TGTGCCTGGAGCGACCCCCCATTGAGGGGGCCGGAGACCCAGTACTTC

J: TRBJ2-7
V: TRBV5-1
size: -
D: -
CDR3: CASSQNTDTYEQYF
DNA: TGCGCCAGCAGCCAGAATACCGACACCTACGAGCAGTACTTC

J: TRBJ2-2
V: TRBV9
size: once
D: -
CDR3: CASSEASWGVWNTGELFF
DNA: TGTGCCAGCAGCGAGGCCAGTTGGGGAGTGTGGAACACCGGGGAGCTGTTTTTT

J: TRBJ2-3
V: TRBV9
size: -
D: TRBD2
CDR3: CASSVGLAGGADTQYF
DNA: TGTGCCAGCAGCGTAGGACTAGCGGGAGGTGCAGATACGCAGTATTTT

J: TRBJ2-2
V: TRBV2
size: -
D: -
CDR3: CASSLLQENTGELFF
DNA: TGTGCCAGCAGCCTATTACAGGAGAACACCGGGGAGCTGTTTTTT

J: TRBJ2-7
V: TRBV7-8
size: -
D: TRBD1
CDR3: CASSLATQGTGSSYEQYF
DNA: TGTGCCAGCAGCTTAGCCACCCAAGGGACAGGGTCCTCCTACGAGCAGTACTTC

J: TRBJ1-3
V: TRBV2
size: -
D: -
CDR3: CASSEFVSRGNTIYF
DNA: TGTGCCAGCAGTGAATTTGTTAGTCGTGGAAACACCATATATTTT

J: TRBJ2-2
V: TRBV5-4
size: -
D: TRBD2
CDR3: CASTIAGGNTGELFF
DNA: TGTGCCAGCACCATAGCGGGGGGGAACACCGGGGAGCTGTTTTTT

J: TRBJ2-7
V: TRBV28
size: -
D: -
CDR3: CASENGLYEQYF
DNA: TGTGCCAGCGAGAATGGACTCTACGAGCAGTACTTC

J: TRBJ2-7
V: TRBV28
size: -
D: TRBD2
CDR3: CASSPGLAGPYEQYF
DNA: TGTGCCAGCAGTCCAGGACTAGCGGGGCCCTACGAGCAGTACTTC

J: TRBJ1-5
V: TRBV28
size: -
D: TRBD1
CDR3: CASSPPGRGSNQPQHF
DNA: TGTGCCAGCAGTCCCCCGGGCAGGGGGAGCAATCAGCCCCAGCATTTT

J: TRBJ1-2
V: TRBV7-2
size: once
D: TRBD1
CDR3: CASSLVPEAHRGGYTF
DNA: TGTGCCAGCAGCTTAGTCCCCGAGGCGCACAGGGGTGGCTACACCTTC

J: TRBJ2-5
V: TRBV18
size: -
D: -
CDR3: CASSPPGGETQYF
DNA: TGTGCCAGCTCACCACCTGGAGGGGAGACCCAGTACTTC

J: TRBJ1-1
V: TRBV9
size: -
D: -
CDR3: CASSVGYLTEAFF
DNA: TGTGCCAGCAGCGTAGGCTACCTGACTGAAGCTTTCTTT

J: TRBJ1-2
V: TRBV5-5
size: -
D: TRBD1
CDR3: CASSLPGQGVIYGYTF
DNA: TGTGCCAGCAGCTTGCCGGGACAGGGGGTAATTTATGGCTACACCTTC

J: TRBJ2-3
V: TRBV7-8
size: -
D: TRBD2
CDR3: CASSIRTSGGSTDTQYF
DNA: TGTGCCAGCAGCATTAGGACTAGCGGAGGGAGCACAGATACGCAGTATTTT

J: TRBJ2-7
V: TRBV28
size: -
D: TRBD1
CDR3: CASRGQGGNEQYF
DNA: TGTGCCAGCAGAGGACAGGGAGGTAACGAGCAGTACTTC

J: TRBJ1-2
V: TRBV9
size: -
D: -
CDR3: CASSVGTGISYGYTF
DNA: TGTGCCAGCAGCGTAGGTACAGGGATTTCCTATGGCTACACCTTC

J: TRBJ2-3
V: TRBV29-1
size: -
D: -
CDR3: CSVSEITGSSTDTQYF
DNA: TGCAGCGTAAGTGAGATAACAGGGTCGAGCACAGATACGCAGTATTTT

J: TRBJ2-7
V: TRBV9
size: once
D: -
CDR3: CASSSPGHPSNEQYF
DNA: TGTGCCAGCAGCTCCCCGGGACACCCTTCAAACGAGCAGTACTTC

J: TRBJ1-2
V: TRBV10-2
size: -
D: TRBD1
CDR3: CASRASGQGRRGANETF
DNA: TGCGCCAGCAGGGCCTCAGGACAGGGTCGAAGAGGGGCCAACGAGACCTTC